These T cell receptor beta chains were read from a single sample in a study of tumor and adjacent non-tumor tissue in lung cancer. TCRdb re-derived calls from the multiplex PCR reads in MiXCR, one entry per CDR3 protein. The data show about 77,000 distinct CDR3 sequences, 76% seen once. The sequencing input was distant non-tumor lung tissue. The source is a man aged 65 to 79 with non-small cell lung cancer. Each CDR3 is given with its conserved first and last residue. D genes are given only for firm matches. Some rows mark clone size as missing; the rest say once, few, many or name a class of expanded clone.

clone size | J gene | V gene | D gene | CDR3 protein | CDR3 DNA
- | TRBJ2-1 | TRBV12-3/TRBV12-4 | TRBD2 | CDSSRSFSGVGGYNKQFF | TGTGACAGCAGTCGTTCGTTTAGCGGGGTCGGTGGGTACAATAAGCAGTTCTTC
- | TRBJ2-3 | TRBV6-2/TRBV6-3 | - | CASSQNEVLVSDMQYF | TGTGCCAGTAGTCAGAATGAGGTACTGGTGTCGGATATGCAGTATTTT
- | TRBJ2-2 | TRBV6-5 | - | CASSYSMFGTGELFF | TGTGCCAGCAGTTACTCGATGTTCGGGACCGGGGAGCTGTTTTTT
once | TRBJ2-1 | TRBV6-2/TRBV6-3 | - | CAHSYPGLINEQFF | TGTGCCCACAGTTACCCCGGACTAATCAATGAGCAGTTCTTC
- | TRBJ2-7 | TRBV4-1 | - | CASSRPLRGGLGYEQYF | TGCGCCAGCAGCCGACCACTAAGGGGGGGGCTCGGATACGAGCAGTACTTC
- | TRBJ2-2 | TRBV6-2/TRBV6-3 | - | CASSSNTRGLFF | TGTGCCAGCAGTTCCAACACCAGGGGGCTGTTTTTT
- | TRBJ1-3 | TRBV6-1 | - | CGSGSRITSGNTIYF | TGTGGCAGCGGTTCCAGGATAACATCTGGAAACACCATATATTTT
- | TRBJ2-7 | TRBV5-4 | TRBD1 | CATSWDRDNEQYF | TGTGCCACTTCGTGGGACAGGGACAACGAGCAGTACTTC
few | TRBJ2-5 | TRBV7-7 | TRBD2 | CASTNGSGRAQETQYF | TGTGCTAGCACCAATGGTAGCGGGAGGGCGCAGGAGACCCAGTACTTC
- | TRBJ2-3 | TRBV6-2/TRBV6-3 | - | CAINPPEERWWDTQYF | TGTGCCATCAACCCGCCCGAGGAGCGGTGGTGGGATACGCAGTATTTT
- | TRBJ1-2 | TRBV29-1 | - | CSVLKTGAFGYTF | TGCAGCGTTCTCAAGACGGGAGCCTTTGGCTACACTTTC
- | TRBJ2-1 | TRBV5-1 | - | CASSAQRGGSPRANEQFF | TGCGCCAGCAGCGCCCAGAGGGGGGGGTCTCCACGGGCCAATGAGCAGTTCTTC
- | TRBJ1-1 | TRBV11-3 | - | CASSLDSMRGTEAFF | TGTGCCAGCAGCTTAGATTCAATGAGAGGCACTGAAGCTTTCTTT
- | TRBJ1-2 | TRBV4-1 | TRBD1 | CASSLTGGAPGYTF | TGCGCCAGTAGCCTGACAGGGGGCGCCCCTGGCTACACCTTC
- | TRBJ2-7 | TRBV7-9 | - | CASSLSRDRSYEQYF | TGTGCCAGCAGCCTTTCGCGGGATAGGAGTTACGAGCAGTACTTC
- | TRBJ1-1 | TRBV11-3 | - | CTSTRTGAFSEDFF | TGTACCAGCACGCGGACGGGGGCGTTCAGTGAAGATTTCTTT
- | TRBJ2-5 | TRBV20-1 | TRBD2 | CSATIPLAVQETQYF | TGCAGTGCTACGATCCCCCTAGCGGTTCAAGAGACCCAGTACTTC
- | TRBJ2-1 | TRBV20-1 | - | CSVLGNEQFF | TGCAGTGTCTTGGGCAATGAGCAGTTCTTC
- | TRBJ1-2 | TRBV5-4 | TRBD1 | CASSGENRGEDNTF | TGTGCCAGCAGCGGAGAAAACAGGGGTGAAGACAACACTTTC
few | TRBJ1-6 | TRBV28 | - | CASHKTGRENSPLHF | TGTGCCAGTCACAAGACGGGACGGGAAAATTCACCCCTCCACTTT
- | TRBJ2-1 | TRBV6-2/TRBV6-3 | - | CAFLGLAISYNEQFF | TGTGCCTTCCTCGGGCTAGCCATCTCCTACAATGAGCAGTTCTTC
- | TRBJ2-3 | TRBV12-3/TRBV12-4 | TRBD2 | CASSLGGGTSIDTQYF | TGTGCCAGTAGTTTAGGCGGGGGTACTAGCATAGATACGCAGTATTTT
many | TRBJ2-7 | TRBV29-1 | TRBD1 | CSVERTGTGNSDEQYF | TGCAGCGTTGAGAGAACCGGGACAGGGAACTCCGACGAGCAGTACTTC
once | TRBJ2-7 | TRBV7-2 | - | CASSPGHSYEQYF | TGTGCCAGCAGCCCTGGACACTCCTACGAGCAGTACTTC
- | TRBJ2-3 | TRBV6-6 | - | CASSQTIVGGTLDTQYF | TGTGCCAGCAGCCAAACAATAGTCGGGGGGACATTGGATACGCAGTATTTT
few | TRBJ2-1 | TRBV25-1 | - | CASALGMVDEQFF | TGTGCCAGCGCCCTCGGGATGGTCGATGAGCAGTTCTTC
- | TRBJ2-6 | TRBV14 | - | CTSSPKYSGANVLTF | TGTACCAGCAGCCCCAAGTACTCTGGGGCCAACGTCCTGACTTTC
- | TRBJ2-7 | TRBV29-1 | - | CGVESRDRYDQYF | TGCGGCGTTGAAAGCAGGGACCGCTACGACCAGTACTTC
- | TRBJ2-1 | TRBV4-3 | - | CASSKDSRDQDNEQFF | TGCGCCAGCAGCAAAGATTCCCGAGATCAGGACAATGAGCAGTTCTTC
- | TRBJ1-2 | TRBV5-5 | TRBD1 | CASSLGYLGQGRDYTF | TGTGCCAGCAGTTTGGGATATCTGGGACAGGGCCGTGACTACACCTTC
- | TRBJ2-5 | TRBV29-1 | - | CSSKLYLQTGQGTQYF | TGCAGCTCCAAGCTCTACCTCCAGACAGGTCAAGGGACCCAGTACTTC
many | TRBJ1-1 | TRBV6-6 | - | CASRRGANTEAFF | TGTGCCAGCAGACGGGGGGCAAACACTGAAGCTTTCTTT
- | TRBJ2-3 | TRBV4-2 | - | CASSQDRRTTDMQYF | TGTGCCAGCAGCCAAGATCGCCGAACCACAGATATGCAATATTTT
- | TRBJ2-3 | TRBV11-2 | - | CASTRREIRTDTQYF | TGTGCCAGCACCCGTAGGGAAATAAGAACAGATACGCAGTATTTT
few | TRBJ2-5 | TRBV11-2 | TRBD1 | CASSPGTVGQESQYF | TGTGCCAGCAGCCCTGGGACAGTCGGGCAAGAGTCCCAGTACTTC
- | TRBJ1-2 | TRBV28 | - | CASNGSGYGYTF | TGTGCCAGCAATGGTTCAGGCTATGGCTACACCTTC
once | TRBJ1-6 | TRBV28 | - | CASSSEHGAGSPLHF | TGTGCCAGCAGTTCGGAACATGGGGCTGGATCACCCCTCCACTTC
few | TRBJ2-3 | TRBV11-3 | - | CDSTRREVSTDTQYF | TGTGACAGCACCCGTCGGGAAGTAAGCACAGATACACAGTATTTC
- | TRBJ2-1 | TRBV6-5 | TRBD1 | CASSYGQGVFNEQFF | TGTGCCAGCAGTTATGGACAGGGGGTGTTTAATGAGCAGTTCTTC
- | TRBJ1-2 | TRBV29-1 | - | CSALPYLGPDIYGCTF | -
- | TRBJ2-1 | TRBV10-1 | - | CASSEQVGNEQIF | TGCGCCAGCAGTGAACAGGTGGGCAATGAGCAGATCTTC
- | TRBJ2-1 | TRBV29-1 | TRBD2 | CTGEGSYNEYFF | TGCACCGGGGAGGGTTCCTACAATGAGTATTTCTTC
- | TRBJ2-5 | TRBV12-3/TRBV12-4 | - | CASSVQETQYF | TGTGCCAGTAGTGTCCAAGAGACCCAGTACTTC
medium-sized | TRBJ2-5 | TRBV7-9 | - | CASSSPGSTKETQYF | TGTGCCAGCAGCTCCCCGGGCAGTACGAAAGAGACCCAGTACTTC
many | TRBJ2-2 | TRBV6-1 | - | CASRPLRLKTGELFF | TGTGCCAGCAGACCATTAAGGCTGAAAACCGGGGAGCTGTTTTTT
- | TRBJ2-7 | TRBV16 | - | CTSSVPGSYEQYF | TGTACCAGCAGCGTACCAGGGAGCTACGAGCAGTACTTC
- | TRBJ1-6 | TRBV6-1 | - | CVSSEEGGYYNSPLQF | TGTGTCAGCAGTGAGGAGGGCGGATACTATAATTCACCCCTCCAATTT
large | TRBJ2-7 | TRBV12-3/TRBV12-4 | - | CASSLSGSRYEQYF | TGTGCCAGCAGTTTATCTGGGAGTCGGTACGAGCAGTACTTC
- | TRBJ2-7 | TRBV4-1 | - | CASSRTLGGKGDEQYF | TGCGCCAGCAGCCGGACATTAGGGGGAAAGGGGGACGAGCAGTACTTC
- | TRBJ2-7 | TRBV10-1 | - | CASSKGIRSEKYF | TGTGCCAGCTCTAAGGGGATAAGAAGCGAGAAGTACTTC